Presented here are 17 T cell receptor beta chains from one specimen sequenced in a study of immune heterogeneity within non-small cell lung tumors. Template material comprised bulk tumor genomic DNA at 450 to 650 ng per sample. Far-apart biopsies, several per primary tumor, were taken during surgery. Enrolled individuals presented with untreated, newly diagnosed non-small cell lung cancer and received curative surgery. It was a multiplex PCR that amplified TCR beta CDR3, with 32 V and 13 J primers. MiXCR was run by TCRdb on the multiplex PCR reads, yielding one entry per CDR3 protein. The sample consists of around 20,000 distinct CDR3 sequences, 25% to 35% of them appearing once. Sequenced material: lung tumor tissue. These receptors were obtained from a man aged 35 to 55 with non-small cell lung cancer.

This clonotype occurred many times. V and J are TRBV7-2 and TRBJ2-7; 7 bases align to TRBD2. V was pared by 0 bases and J by 4 bases, with 6 bases of the junction left unmatched. This CDR3 comprises 15 residues. The V gene's germline CDR1 is SGHTA and CDR2 FQGNSA. CDR3 residues: CASSLARAGKYEQYF. As DNA, the CDR3 is TGTGCCAGCAGCTTAGCGAGAGCGGGAAAGTACGAGCAGTACTTC.

A few counts support this clonotype. This chain links TRBV20-1 with TRBJ2-5, with D maybe TRBD1 (5 bases). Between the trimmed V and J ends, which lost 8 bases and 6 bases, there was a span of 13 bases. Germline V lookup: CDR1 DFQATT, CDR2 SNEGSKA (reference sequence). The CDR3 runs to 11 residues. The DNA of the CDR3 is TGCAGTTGGGGCCTGAGACAGACCCAGTACTTC. Its protein is CSWGLRQTQYF.

This chain uses TRBV5-1 with TRBJ2-1; D uncertain. Germline V gives CDR1 SGHRS, CDR2 YFSETQ. The CDR3 totals 12 residues. V lost 0 bases to trimming and J lost 9 bases, with 7 bases between them. This CDR3 is CASSLEGREQFF. The CDR3, as DNA: TGCGCCAGCAGCTTGGAAGGGCGTGAGCAGTTCTTC.

This clonotype was recorded a few times. The V gene is TRBV18, the J gene TRBJ2-5, with a possible D match to TRBD1 (6 bases). CDR1 and CDR2 from the germline V gene are KGHSH and LQKENI. V was shortened by 2 bases and J by 1 base, with 14 bases between the two germline ends. This CDR3 region has 16 residues. Here the CDR3 reads CASSPRIRGGQETQYF. DNA of the CDR3: TGTGCCAGCTCACCAAGAATACGAGGGGGCCAAGAGACCCAGTACTTC.

For this clonotype: A read error is possible here, since a much larger clone lies one base away. The CDR3 DNA reads TGTGCCAGCAGTATAGTCCTTGCCTACGAGCAGTACTTC. Translated: CASSIVLAYEQYF. The rearrangement uses TRBV2 and TRBJ2-7; D is uncertain. V gave up 5 bases and J gave up 2 bases, with 10 bases separating them. This CDR3 spans 13 amino acids. The V gene's germline CDR1 is SNHLY and CDR2 FYNNEI.

In this sample, this clonotype turned up many times. The gene calls are TRBV24-1 and TRBJ1-2; D is undetermined. The V gene lost 1 base and the J gene lost 8 bases, with 10 bases spanning the gap. The CDR3 covers 13 residues. Germline V gene sequence: CDR1 KGHDR, CDR2 SFDVKD. In DNA, the CDR3 is TGTGCCACCAGTGATTTCGTAGGAGGGGGCTACACCTTC. Translating it yields CATSDFVGGGYTF.

This clonotype has more than one count but fewer than ten. This chain connects TRBV9 to TRBJ2-1; unclear D gene. From germline, CDR1 is SGDLS and CDR2 YYNGEE. With 0 bases removed from V and 1 base from J, the gap between germline ends came to 11 bases. There are 16 residues in the CDR3. CDR3 region: CASSVGVGTSYNEQFF. The DNA of the CDR3 is TGTGCCAGCAGCGTAGGGGTGGGTACTTCCTACAATGAGCAGTTCTTC.

This clonotype has a handful of counts. J is TRBJ2-5 and V is TRBV10-3; no reliable D call. Between the trimmed V and J ends, which lost 3 bases and 0 bases, there was a span of 8 bases. The CDR3 extends over 14 amino acids. The V gene's germline CDR1 is ENHRY and CDR2 SYGVKD. DNA of the CDR3: TGTGCCATCAGTGATTCCAGAAACCAAGAGACCCAGTACTTC. It specifies CAISDSRNQETQYF.

In its sample, this clonotype was seen many times. The chain is built from TRBV27 and TRBJ2-7; 9 bases agree with TRBD2. CDR3 length equals 14 residues. V dropped 6 bases and J dropped 1; count of bases not matched to a gene: 4. Germline lookup yields CDR1 MNHEY and CDR2 SMNVEV (reference sequence). CDR3 in DNA: TGTGCCAGCAGGATAGCGGGAGAGTCCTACGAGCAGTACTTC. It specifies CASRIAGESYEQYF.

The DNA of the CDR3 is TGCGCCAGCAGCTTGGGGACAGCGGAGACCCAGTACTTC. It translates to CASSLGTAETQYF. The rearrangement uses TRBV5-1 and TRBJ2-5, with D perhaps TRBD1 (6 bases). The CDR3 contains 13 residues. Per germline, CDR1 SGHRS and CDR2 YFSETQ. V gave up 0 bases and J gave up 5 bases, with 8 bases separating them. Filled out from reference TRBV5-1 and TRBJ2-5, the complete variable domain reads KAGVTQTPRYLIKTRGQQVTLSCSPISGHRSVSWYQQTPGQGLQFLFEYFSETQRNKGNFPGRFSGRQFSNSRSEMNVSTLELGDSALYLCASSLGTAETQYFGPGTRLLVL.

This clonotype has a count of ten or more. This chain connects TRBV2 to TRBJ2-1, with 8 bases fitting TRBD2. V dropped 9 bases and J dropped 4; count of bases not matched to a gene: 14. The CDR3 is 16 amino acids. Germline-derived CDR1 and CDR2 are SNHLY and FYNNEI. The DNA of the CDR3 is TGTGCCAGTGACCTCCGACTAGCGCCGATTTACAATGAGCAGTTCTTC. The encoded protein is CASDLRLAPIYNEQFF.

Many counts were recorded for this clonotype. The chain has TRBV6-1 and TRBJ2-1; 8 nucleotides line up with TRBD2. This CDR3 spans 16 amino acids. The J segment lost 3 bases and the V segment lost 5 bases, leaving 9 bases of the junction unmatched. The germline V gene has CDR1 MNHNS and CDR2 SASEGT. As DNA, the CDR3 is TGTGCCAGCAGTTACAACGGGAGGGCCAGCTACAATGAGCAGTTCTTC. Translated: CASSYNGRASYNEQFF.

The chain carries TRBV29-1 and TRBJ1-1; D is possibly TRBD1 (6 bases). Trimming pared 6 bases from V and 5 bases from J, leaving 13 bases between. The CDR3 is made up of 12 amino acids. Germline CDR1 SQVTM, CDR2 ANQGSEA. CDR3 coding DNA: TGCAGCGTGAACAGGGAGAGGACTGAAGCTTTCTTT. It specifies CSVNRERTEAFF.

The rearrangement links TRBV20-1 to TRBJ2-1, with TRBD1 matching over 8 bases. The CDR3 extends over 12 amino acids. Germline loops: CDR1 DFQATT, CDR2 SNEGSKA (reference sequence). Unmatched junction bases numbered 5, after V lost 6 bases and J lost 7 bases. CDR3 region: CSAGQGQNEQFF. The CDR3 DNA reads as TGCAGTGCCGGACAGGGTCAAAATGAGCAGTTCTTC.

This clonotype came up a few times. DNA of the CDR3: TGTGCCAGCAGCTTAGACACACTGAACACTGAAGCTTTCTTT. Its protein product is CASSLDTLNTEAFF. The rearrangement uses TRBV7-6 and TRBJ1-1; no clear D gene. With 1 base removed from V and 0 bases from J, the gap between germline ends came to 6 bases. The germline CDR1 and CDR2 sequences are SGHVS and FNYEAQ. The CDR3 spans 14 residues. Complete variable domain (other parts from reference TRBV7-6 and TRBJ1-1): GAGVSQSPRYKVTKRGQDVALRCDPISGHVSLYWYRQALGQGPEFLTYFNYEAQQDKSGLPNDRFSAERPEGSISTLTIQRTEQRDSAMYRCASSLDTLNTEAFFGQGTRLTVV.

This clonotype appeared many times. V gene TRBV6-1 combines with J gene TRBJ2-7; 7 bases agree with TRBD2. Germline V gives CDR1 MNHNS, CDR2 SASEGT. V shed 3 bases, J shed 3 bases, and the junction held 8 bases outside the gene matches. There are 15 residues in the CDR3. The CDR3 bases are TGTGCCAGCAGTGATAAGACTAGCATCTACTACGAGCAGTACTTC. Translation gives CASSDKTSIYYEQYF.

CDR3 sequence reads: CASSVTVGPEAFF. The DNA for the CDR3 is TGCGCCAGCAGCGTGACAGTAGGCCCTGAAGCTTTCTTT. The chain is built from TRBV5-1 and TRBJ1-1, with D possibly TRBD1 on 5 matching bases. Between the trimmed V and J ends, which lost 4 bases and 6 bases, there was a span of 13 bases. This CDR3 has 13 amino acids. Germline V gives CDR1 SGHRS, CDR2 YFSETQ.